This T cell receptor beta chain appears in the sequencing data of a study of blood T cell repertoires in COVID-19 (TCRdb year 2020). About the study as a whole: Samples from collaborators originated in the United States, Italy and Spain and spanned both the acute and convalescent phases of COVID-19. The prospective study material was composed of cDNA or gDNA derived from T cells, B-cell-depleted T cells, or PBMCs. Deeply sampled blood TCRbeta repertoires from subjects exposed to, actively infected with, or recovered from COVID-19 were included in the dataset. A freely available public database, intended as a resource for researchers studying the immune response to SARS-CoV-2, is where the repertoires were released. The samples were drawn from two sources: the first 160 participants of the ongoing ImmuneRACE study, and about 1,300 subjects contributed by 6 global collaborators. Nearly every sample came with metadata listing a de-identified subject ID, COVID-19 status, age in years and sex. Where available, HLA class I and class II types were obtained from metadata supplied by the sample provider rather than from assay-based typing.

The collaborating institutions used their own protocols to collect whole blood in K2EDTA tubes. For TCRbeta analysis, collaborators shipped samples in one of three forms: frozen whole blood, isolated PBMCs, or DNA extracted from either of those sample types. Sequences MNHGY (CDR1) and SVAAGI (CDR2) are obtained from the germline V gene. V loses 4 bases of germline sequence and J loses 2 bases, and the interval between the two ends is 5 bases. The CDR3 measures 12 amino acids from cysteine to phenylalanine. Only CDR3 DNA remains: 36 bases, in frame from the first base. This clone showed up just once. What this receptor recognizes is not known. No much larger clonotype is one base removed from it; base qualities were not supplied. TCRbeta CDR3 regions were amplified from genomic DNA using the immunoSEQ Assay, a bias-controlled multiplex PCR. Concerning the study's data processing: The number of nucleated cells in each sample was estimated by amplification of reference gene primers within the assay. Sequence reads were collapsed and filtered to measure the absolute abundance of every unique TCRbeta CDR3 rearrangement. For each sample, productive Simpson clonality was calculated as the square root of Simpson's diversity index over productive rearrangements. This is the immuneACCESS table as TCRdb keeps it, with only in-frame sequences that have V and J called. A part of the clones is gone; compared with another copy, unresolved V genes explain less than half, and the rest is unexplained. The V and J calls and clone size were taken over from that table, and D and trimming were inferred from the DNA. The sample table contains approximately 300,000 clones; only one count was recorded for around 89% of them. Around 0.84% of the sample goes to the ten largest clones.

Overall study results and their limits: The quantity of clinical and demographic metadata differed by source and by participant and was supplied without curation.

Input material: peripheral blood. The receptor was isolated from a man aged 25 to 45 with acute or convalescent COVID-19. This sequence uses TRBV6-9 and TRBJ2-5; too little of a D gene remains to name it. The nucleotide sequence reads TGTGCCAGCAGTTTAGTACAAGAGACCCAGTACTTC. Its translation is CASSLVQETQYF.